The 23 T cell receptor beta chains reported below all come from one sample, sequenced in a study of cytomegalovirus exposure and HLA in healthy donors. PCR involved 60 Vbeta and 13 Jbeta primers. The method was immunoSEQ multiplex PCR; TCRdb's version includes in-frame clones alone and lacks a portion of them. The table has just over 150,000 clones, 80% to 90% seen once. Sample: PBMCs. The receptors derive from a middle-aged man in good health and CMV-seropositive.

The V call is TRBV5-1, the J call TRBJ2-5, with 7 positions matching TRBD1. Germline assignment: CDR1 SGHRS and CDR2 YFSETQ. The trim removed 4 bases at V and 0 bases at J, leaving 6 bases unmatched. The CDR3 length is 15 residues. This CDR3 is CASSSQGVHQETQYF. CDR3 bases: TGCGCCAGCAGCAGTCAGGGGGTACACCAAGAGACCCAGTACTTC.

Within the sample, this clone is medium-sized. This chain uses TRBV7-3 with TRBJ1-5; D is uncertain. The CDR3 sequence is 14 residues long. Trimming removed 5 bases at V and 4 bases at J, with 12 bases between. Germline V gives CDR1 SGHTA, CDR2 FQGTGA. The CDR3 coding sequence is TGTGCCAGCAGCCCAAGTGGCGGGAATCAGCCCCAGCATTTT. It encodes CASSPSGGNQPQHF.

This sequence joins TRBV7-3 and TRBJ2-3, with unresolved D. Germline assignment: CDR1 SGHTA and CDR2 FQGTGA. The V end was cut by 0 bases, the J end by 2 bases, with 6 bases between. The CDR3 contains 14 residues. Here the CDR3 DNA reads TGTGCCAGCAGCTTAACCAGGTCCACAGATACGCAGTATTTT. Protein: CASSLTRSTDTQYF.

This rearrangement joins TRBV5-4 to TRBJ1-1; 9 nucleotides line up with TRBD1. The ends lost 0 bases at V and 5 bases at J; junction bases unmatched: 5. Germline V CDR1 and CDR2: SGHNT, YYREEE (reference sequence). The CDR3 is made up of 15 amino acids. This CDR3 reads CASSLEGQGRTEAFF. CDR3 bases: TGTGCCAGCAGCTTGGAGGGACAGGGAAGAACTGAAGCTTTCTTT.

The chain couples TRBV2 to TRBJ1-2; D is undetermined. Per the germline V gene, CDR1 is SNHLY and CDR2 is FYNNEI. The CDR3 has 13 residues. V lost 7 bases and J 2 bases, leaving 11 bases between the germline ends. This CDR3 is CASMRRTNYGYTF. CDR3 coding DNA: TGTGCCAGCATGAGAAGAACCAACTATGGCTACACCTTC.

Remarks on this clone: This could be a read error, since a much larger clone is one nucleotide away. The chain recombines TRBV5-5 with TRBJ2-7, with D uncertain. There are 12 residues in the CDR3. V lost 4 bases and J lost 3, with 8 bases in between. Germline V lookup: CDR1 SGHKS, CDR2 YYEKEE (reference sequence). The chain's CDR3 is CASSPRGYEQYF. The CDR3 nucleotides read TGTGCCAGCAGCCCCCGCGGCTACGAGCAGTACTTC.

The chain couples TRBV6-1 to TRBJ2-7; no definite D call. Trimming pared 2 bases from V and 3 bases from J, leaving 8 bases between. Germline V lookup: CDR1 MNHNS, CDR2 SASEGT. CDR3 length: 13 residues. The CDR3 loop reads CASSESAYYEQYV. CDR3 DNA sequence: TGTGCCAGCAGTGAATCGGCCTACTACGAGCAGTACGTC.

The chain is built from TRBV2 and TRBJ1-2; D is uncertain. Germline assignment: CDR1 SNHLY and CDR2 FYNNEI. The CDR3 totals 11 residues. The V end lost 6 bases, the J end lost 8 bases, and 10 bases lay between the germline ends. The CDR3 sequence: CASSRRLGYTF. DNA for the CDR3: TGTGCCAGCAGCCGCAGGCTGGGCTACACCTTC.

The rearrangement uses TRBV6-5 and TRBJ2-3; possibly TRBD2 for D (6 bases). The germline V gene has CDR1 MNHEY and CDR2 SVGAGI. The CDR3 consists of 12 residues. V lost 8 bases and J lost 3, with 9 bases in between. CDR3 coding DNA: TGTGCCAGCGGACTATCTACAGATACGCAGTATTTT. This gives the protein CASGLSTDTQYF.

In its sample, this clone was seen a few times. This rearrangement joins TRBV5-6 to TRBJ2-1; TRBD1 agrees at 7 bases. Germline CDR1 reads SGHDT; CDR2 reads YYEEEE. V lost 3 bases, J lost 0 bases, and 3 bases stayed unmatched. The CDR3 is made up of 15 amino acids. The CDR3 sequence: CASSSRTGSYNEQFF. CDR3 DNA: TGTGCCAGCAGCTCCCGGACAGGCTCCTACAATGAGCAGTTCTTC.

The rearrangement links TRBV2 to TRBJ2-5; D may be TRBD1 (6 bases). Germline assignment: CDR1 SNHLY and CDR2 FYNNEI. Deletions cut 8 bases from V and 3 bases from J, with 10 bases between. This CDR3 region has 12 residues. The CDR3 spells CASEGEKETQYF. CDR3 nucleotides: TGTGCCAGCGAGGGGGAGAAAGAGACCCAGTACTTC.

The rearrangement uses TRBV6-6 and TRBJ2-5; a possible D gene is TRBD2 (7 bases). Germline CDR1 and CDR2: MNHNY and SVGAGI (reference sequence). Trimming cost V 2 bases and J 4 bases, with 11 bases left between them. The CDR3 totals 14 residues. The chain's CDR3 is CASSYRGEGETQYF. The CDR3 DNA is TGTGCCAGCAGTTACAGGGGGGAGGGAGAGACCCAGTACTTC.

The chain carries TRBV15 and TRBJ2-3; 12 bases match TRBD2. The V gene end was trimmed by 9 bases and the J gene end by 4 bases; junction bases not matched to a gene: 2. From germline, CDR1 is LNHNV and CDR2 YYDKDF (reference sequence). The CDR3 runs 13 residues. The CDR3 sequence is CATTSGSADTQYF. The DNA of the CDR3 is TGTGCCACGACTAGCGGGAGCGCAGATACGCAGTATTTT.

The chain combines TRBV5-6 with TRBJ2-4; possible D gene TRBD1, 5 bases. The CDR3 sequence is 14 residues long. Deletions cut 4 bases from V and 7 bases from J, with 15 bases between. From germline, CDR1 is SGHDT and CDR2 YYEEEE. CDR3 in DNA: TGTGCCAGCAGCCCCGCAGGGTCGCGGAACATTCAGTACTTC. Amino acid sequence: CASSPAGSRNIQYF. Filled out from reference TRBV5-6 and TRBJ2-4, the complete variable domain reads DAGVTQSPTHLIKTRGQQVTLRCSPKSGHDTVSWYQQALGQGPQFIFQYYEEEERQRGNFPDRFSGHQFPNYSSELNVNALLLGDSALYLCASSPAGSRNIQYFGAGTRLSVL.

The chain uses TRBV4-2 and TRBJ2-5, with a tentative D call TRBD1 (6 bases). The germline gives CDR1 LGHNA, CDR2 YNFKEQ. V lost 2 bases, J lost 11 bases, and 15 bases lay in between. This CDR3 is 13 amino acids long. CDR3 region: CASSQPPSGHQYF. CDR3 nucleotides: TGTGCCAGCAGCCAACCCCCCTCGGGACATCAGTACTTC.

The CDR3 spells CASSYGSTGELFF. The CDR3 region has the DNA TGTGCCAGCAGTTACGGTAGTACCGGGGAGCTGTTTTTT. The chain is built from TRBV6-6 and TRBJ2-2; D gene unclear. V was shortened by 2 bases and J by 5 bases, with 6 bases between the two germline ends. Germline values: CDR1 MNHNY, CDR2 SVGAGI (reference sequence). The CDR3 is 13 amino acids.

The chain uses TRBV4-1 and TRBJ1-2, with TRBD1 matching 7 bases. Germline values: CDR1 MGHRA, CDR2 YSYEKL. The CDR3 covers 16 residues. Trimming at V came to 0 bases and at J to 1 base, leaving 5 bases not matched to a gene. The CDR3 sequence is CASSQDRTGLNYGYTF. CDR3 nucleotide sequence: TGCGCCAGCAGCCAAGATCGGACAGGACTTAACTATGGCTACACCTTC.

V is TRBV10-2 and J is TRBJ1-2, with D possibly matching TRBD1 (6 bases). Germline V gives CDR1 WSHSY, CDR2 SAAADI. The CDR3 has 13 amino acids. Trimming shortened V by 6 bases and J by 2 bases, and 10 bases separated the two germline ends. The DNA for the CDR3 is TGCGCCAGCAGCCCCGGACAGAACTATGGCTACACCTTC. Amino acids: CASSPGQNYGYTF.

This rearrangement joins TRBV29-1 to TRBJ1-2; D may be TRBD1 (5 bases). The germline V gene encodes CDR1 SQVTM and CDR2 ANQGSEA. The CDR3 totals 11 residues. Between the trimmed V and J ends, which lost 4 bases and 8 bases, there was a span of 11 bases. The CDR3 region is CSVVGGRGYTF. The CDR3 DNA is TGCAGCGTTGTCGGGGGAAGAGGCTACACCTTC.

Here the CDR3 reads CASSWGQGGDTQYF. The CDR3 DNA follows: TGTGCCAGCAGTTGGGGACAGGGGGGAGATACGCAGTATTTT. V and J are TRBV27 and TRBJ2-3, with 11 bases identical to TRBD1. The CDR3 runs 14 residues. Per the germline V gene, CDR1 is MNHEY and CDR2 is SMNVEV (reference sequence). The V gene end was trimmed by 4 bases and the J gene end by 5 bases; junction bases not matched to a gene: 2.

The CDR3 sequence: CASATGSNQETQYF. The CDR3 region has the DNA TGTGCCAGCGCTACAGGCAGCAACCAAGAGACCCAGTACTTC. The chain uses TRBV5-5 and TRBJ2-5; TRBD1 might be the D (5 bases). The CDR3 extends over 14 amino acids. Trimming removed 7 bases from V and 0 bases from J, with 13 bases in between. Germline V gives CDR1 SGHKS, CDR2 YYEKEE (reference sequence). Based on the CDR3 plus reference TRBV5-5 and TRBJ2-5, the full variable domain is DAGVTQSPTHLIKTRGQQVTLRCSPISGHKSVSWYQQVLGQGPQFIFQYYEKEERGRGNFPDRFSARQFPNYSSELNVNALLLGDSALYLCASATGSNQETQYFGPGTRLLVL.

This chain joins TRBV5-1 and TRBJ2-1; 11 bases are shared with TRBD2. After removal of 4 bases from V and 6 bases from J, the junction contained 3 bases not matched to a gene. The CDR3 is made up of 14 amino acids. Per germline, CDR1 SGHRS and CDR2 YFSETQ. The CDR3 here is CASSTGTSGNEQFF. In DNA, the CDR3 is TGCGCCAGCAGCACCGGGACTAGCGGCAATGAGCAGTTCTTC.

V usage is TRBV15 and J usage is TRBJ1-2, with no clear D. CDR3 length: 12 residues. The V and J ends lost 3 bases and 8 bases respectively, with 10 bases between them. Germline V gene data show CDR1 as LNHNV and CDR2 as YYDKDF (reference sequence). CDR3 sequence: CATSSSIRGYTF. The CDR3 DNA reads TGTGCCACCAGCAGTTCCATTCGGGGCTACACCTTC.